A selection of T cell receptor beta chains follows, all from one sample in a study of cytomegalovirus exposure and HLA in healthy donors. This table comes from immunoSEQ multiplex PCR, and its TCRdb copy is limited to in-frame clones, with some not included. This table holds 25,000 to 35,000 clones. Sequencing was done on a sample of PBMCs. The origin of the receptors is a woman aged 40-49 years in good health and CMV-seropositive. CDR3s include the opening cysteine and the closing phenylalanine or tryptophan. Fields, in order: J gene, D gene, V gene, CDR3 DNA, CDR3 protein. D genes are given only for firm matches.

TRBJ1-1 NA TRBV29-1 TGCAGCGTTGCCCCACCGGGGGGGATCACTGAAGCTTTCTTT CSVAPPGGITEAFF
TRBJ2-2 TRBD1 TRBV30 TGTGCCTGGAGTCATGACAGGGTACGGGCCGGGGAGCTGTTTTTT CAWSHDRVRAGELFF
TRBJ2-7 TRBD1 TRBV18 TGTGCCAGCTCACAGGGGGCGTACGAGCAGTACTTC CASSQGAYEQYF
TRBJ2-2 NA TRBV9 TGTGCCAGCAGCTCAACAGTTTACGGGGAGCTGTTTTTT CASSSTVYGELFF
TRBJ2-3 NA TRBV7-9 TGTGCCAGCAGCTTAGGGGTAGCGGCCACAGATACGCAGTATTTT CASSLGVAATDTQYF
TRBJ2-1 TRBD2 TRBV7-2 TGTGCCAGCAGCGACGGGGGGAGCGGGAATTCCTACAATGAGCAGTTCTTC CASSDGGSGNSYNEQFF
TRBJ2-7 TRBD1 TRBV6-4 TGTGCCAGCGCCACCCCGGGACAGCGACGCTACGAGCAGTACTTC CASATPGQRRYEQYF
TRBJ2-1 TRBD2 TRBV10-1 TGCGCCAGCAGTGAGTCCGGGACTAATTACTACAATGAGCAGTTCTTC CASSESGTNYYNEQFF
TRBJ2-7 NA TRBV6-5 TGTGCCAGCAGCCGAGGCCTCGAGCAGTACTTC CASSRGLEQYF
TRBJ2-7 TRBD1 TRBV29-1 TGCAGCGTCGCAACCGGGACAGTTTACGAGCAGTACTTC CSVATGTVYEQYF
TRBJ2-2 TRBD2 TRBV11-2 TGTGCCAGCAGCTTATGGGCTAGCGGGAGTGCCGGGGAGCTGTTTTTT CASSLWASGSAGELFF
TRBJ2-1 TRBD2 TRBV18 TGTGCCAGCTCACTATCCCCGGGCCTAGCGGGAGAAGTGGAGTTCTTC CASSLSPGLAGEVEFF
TRBJ2-7 NA TRBV5-1 TGCGCCAGCAGCCCGCGGGCCACCTCCTACGAGCAGTACTTC CASSPRATSYEQYF
TRBJ1-1 TRBD1 TRBV5-3 TGTGCCAGAAGCCCGGGACAGTTGAACACTGAAGCTTTCTTT CARSPGQLNTEAFF
TRBJ1-5 TRBD1 TRBV6-5 TGTGCCAGCAGTTCCCAGGGGGCGGGTCAGCCCCAGCATTTT CASSSQGAGQPQHF
TRBJ2-7 NA TRBV6-6 TGTGCCAGCAGTGGCTACCCCAGCGCCTACGAGCAGTACTTC CASSGYPSAYEQYF
TRBJ2-1 TRBD2 TRBV30 TGTGCCTGGAGGGTGAGGCGGGAGGACAATGAGCAGTTCTTC CAWRVRREDNEQFF
TRBJ1-1 NA TRBV29-1 TGCAGCGTTGTTCCCCCCGGGGTTGAAGCTTTCTTT CSVVPPGVEAFF
TRBJ2-2 TRBD2 TRBV29-1 TGCAGCGTTGAAGGGACTAGCGGGAGTGGCGGGGAGCTGTTTTTT CSVEGTSGSGGELFF
TRBJ2-7 NA TRBV5-5 TGTGCCAGCAGCTTGGCAGGACAGCTATACTACGAGCAGTACTTC CASSLAGQLYYEQYF
TRBJ2-7 NA TRBV7-8 TGTGCCAGCAGCTCCCTGAACAGGGAAAGCGCCTACGAGCAGTACTTC CASSSLNRESAYEQYF
TRBJ2-7 NA TRBV7-9 TGTGCCAGCAGCCACGCAGCTAGTTACGAGCAGTACTTC CASSHAASYEQYF
TRBJ2-1 TRBD1 TRBV10-1 TGCGCCAGCAGTGAGACTCGGACAGGGGGTAACAATGAGCAGTTCTTC CASSETRTGGNNEQFF
TRBJ2-7 TRBD2 TRBV2 TGTGCCAGCAGTAGCGGGAGTCTGGCATACGAGCAGTACTTC CASSSGSLAYEQYF
TRBJ1-5 TRBD1 TRBV30 TGTGCCTTGGACAGGGATAATCAGCCCCAGCATTTT CALDRDNQPQHF
TRBJ1-1 NA TRBV27 TGTGCCAGCAGTTTCCAGGGGAACACTGAAGCTTTCTTT CASSFQGNTEAFF
TRBJ1-3 NA TRBV7-9 TGTGCCAGCAGCACCCAGGGTTACTCTGGAAACACCATATATTTT CASSTQGYSGNTIYF
TRBJ2-1 NA TRBV7-8 TGTGCCAGCAGCCCTGACAGCTACTACAATGAGCAGTTCTTC CASSPDSYYNEQFF
TRBJ2-1 NA TRBV29-1 TGCAGCGTCACAGGGCCCCTCGACAATGAGCAGTTCTTC CSVTGPLDNEQFF
TRBJ1-5 TRBD1 TRBV6-5 TGTGCCAGCAGCCAGGGACAGGGATTTGATCAGCCCCAGCATTTT CASSQGQGFDQPQHF
TRBJ1-2 TRBD1 TRBV18 TGTGCCAGCTCACCAGCGGGACAGGGGGCCGTCTTCGGCTACACCTTC CASSPAGQGAVFGYTF
TRBJ2-7 NA TRBV4-1 TGCGCCAGCAGCCGACCCTTTGGGCCCTCCTACGAGCAGTACTTC CASSRPFGPSYEQYF
TRBJ1-5 NA TRBV30 TGTGCCTGGAGTGTTGGAGGTGCCCTTCGGCCCCAGCATTTT CAWSVGGALRPQHF
TRBJ2-7 NA TRBV5-4 TGTGCCAGCAGCTTGAGAGGGAGTTACTACGAGCAGTACTTC CASSLRGSYYEQYF
TRBJ2-7 TRBD2 TRBV7-9 TGTGCCAGCAGCCTAGGACTAGCGGGAGATGTTTACGAGCAGTACTTC CASSLGLAGDVYEQYF
TRBJ2-7 TRBD2 TRBV14 TGTGCCAGCGCACTAGCGAGCGAGCAGTACTTC CASALASEQYF
TRBJ2-7 NA TRBV4-3 TGCGCCAGCAGCCAAGAGATAGCTGCCTACGAGCAGTACTTC CASSQEIAAYEQYF
TRBJ2-3 TRBD2 TRBV30 TGTGCCTGGAGTTCTGGACTAGCGGGACCCACAGATAAGCAGTATTTT CAWSSGLAGPTDKQYF
TRBJ2-2 TRBD2 TRBV7-7 TGTGCTAGCAGCGAAACTAGCGTCGACACCGGGGAGCTGTTTTTT CASSETSVDTGELFF
TRBJ2-7 TRBD2 TRBV7-9 TGTGCCAGCAGCTTAGACTTGACTAGCGGGCTCCACGAGCAGTACTTC CASSLDLTSGLHEQYF
TRBJ1-1 NA TRBV7-3 TGTGCCAGCAGCTTTGCGCTGAACACTGAAGCTTTCTTT CASSFALNTEAFF
TRBJ2-7 NA TRBV7-9 TGTGCCAGCAGTCAACAGGGAAACGAGCAGTACTTC CASSQQGNEQYF
TRBJ1-2 NA TRBV5-4 TGTGCCATCAGGATGAGGGACTATGGCTACACCTTC CAIRMRDYGYTF
TRBJ2-3 NA TRBV6-6 TGTGCCAGCAGCCTCGTTGATACGCAGTATTTT CASSLVDTQYF
TRBJ2-7 TRBD2 TRBV30 TGTGCCTGGAGGCCACCCAACCCTTACAGGGGCAGCGGGAGGTTCTACGAGCAGTACTTC CAWRPPNPYRGSGRFYEQYF
TRBJ2-5 TRBD2 TRBV7-3 TGTGCCAGCAGCCGAACGGGGAGGGGAGAGACCCAGTACTTC CASSRTGRGETQYF
TRBJ1-5 NA TRBV18 TGTGCCAGCTCACGTGCCCGGGCCAGGGAGGGACAGCCCCAGCATTTT CASSRARAREGQPQHF
TRBJ2-1 NA TRBV7-2 TGTGCCAGCAGCTTTTTCGATGAGCAGTTCTTC CASSFFDEQFF
TRBJ2-1 TRBD2 TRBV19 TGTGCCAGTAGTAAGCGGGAGCTCAATGAGCAGTTCTTC CASSKRELNEQFF
TRBJ2-7 TRBD1 TRBV18 TGTGCCAGCTCACCACCGACTTCCCGGACAGGGGGCCCCTACGAGCAGTACTTC CASSPPTSRTGGPYEQYF
TRBJ2-7 NA TRBV7-2 TGTGCCAGCAGCTTGCTAGCGCTACATTACGAGCAGTACTTC CASSLLALHYEQYF